This is a list of T cell receptor beta chains from one sample in a study of CD8+ T cells in alopecia areata. TCRdb's copy holds only in-frame clones and misses some; the assay was immunoSEQ multiplex PCR. Altogether about 130,000 clones are present, 58% being singletons, with the ten largest covering 3.5% to 5.5%. Sample: CD4+ T cells sorted from blood, taken at week 0. The receptors here all came from a human donor with alopecia areata. Both conserved end residues are part of each CDR3. Fields, in order: V gene, D gene, clone size, J gene, CDR3 protein, CDR3 DNA. The D gene is left open where the match is weak. Clone size appears in some rows only: once, few, many, or a class for an expanded clone.

V gene: TRBV7-9
D gene: -
clone size: few
J gene: TRBJ2-1
CDR3 protein: CASSLDMNEQFF
CDR3 DNA: TGTGCCAGCAGCTTAGATATGAATGAGCAGTTCTTC

V gene: TRBV19
D gene: -
clone size: -
J gene: TRBJ2-3
CDR3 protein: CASSIAGNTDTQYF
CDR3 DNA: TGTGCCAGTAGTATTGCAGGGAATACAGATACGCAGTATTTT

V gene: TRBV7-2
D gene: TRBD1
clone size: once
J gene: TRBJ1-2
CDR3 protein: CASSSTLRTGGHGYTF
CDR3 DNA: TGTGCCAGCAGCTCAACCCTACGGACAGGGGGCCATGGCTACACCTTC

V gene: TRBV5-1
D gene: -
clone size: few
J gene: TRBJ2-2
CDR3 protein: CASRGNYNTGELFF
CDR3 DNA: TGCGCCAGCAGGGGCAACTACAACACCGGGGAGCTGTTTTTT

V gene: TRBV7-9
D gene: -
clone size: -
J gene: TRBJ2-7
CDR3 protein: CASSLEGGGSYEQYF
CDR3 DNA: TGTGCCAGCAGCTTAGAAGGGGGTGGGTCCTACGAGCAGTACTTC

V gene: TRBV27
D gene: TRBD1
clone size: -
J gene: TRBJ1-5
CDR3 protein: CASSRKGQGSNQPQHF
CDR3 DNA: TGTGCCAGCAGTCGAAAGGGACAGGGTAGCAATCAGCCCCAGCATTTT

V gene: TRBV4-2
D gene: -
clone size: -
J gene: TRBJ2-6
CDR3 protein: CASSLKADSGANVLTF
CDR3 DNA: TGTGCCAGCAGTCTGAAGGCCGATTCTGGGGCCAACGTCCTGACTTTC

V gene: TRBV6-6
D gene: TRBD2
clone size: -
J gene: TRBJ2-1
CDR3 protein: CASSAGTSGGNEQFF
CDR3 DNA: TGTGCCAGCAGTGCCGGGACTAGCGGGGGGAATGAGCAGTTCTTC

V gene: TRBV4-2
D gene: -
clone size: few
J gene: TRBJ2-5
CDR3 protein: CASSQVVGETQYF
CDR3 DNA: TGTGCCAGCAGCCAAGTGGTCGGGGAGACCCAGTACTTC

V gene: TRBV7-2
D gene: TRBD2
clone size: few
J gene: TRBJ2-5
CDR3 protein: CASSFPGGRKTQYF
CDR3 DNA: TGTGCCAGCAGCTTCCCGGGAGGGAGAAAGACCCAGTACTTC

V gene: TRBV5-1
D gene: -
clone size: -
J gene: TRBJ1-1
CDR3 protein: CASSSREGNTEAFF
CDR3 DNA: TGCGCCAGCAGCTCTCGCGAGGGGAACACTGAAGCTTTCTTT

V gene: TRBV23-1
D gene: -
clone size: -
J gene: TRBJ1-2
CDR3 protein: CASSRPGQNYGYTF
CDR3 DNA: TGCGCCAGCAGTCGTCCGGGACAAAACTATGGCTACACCTTC

V gene: TRBV28
D gene: -
clone size: -
J gene: TRBJ1-1
CDR3 protein: CASSQTGSRSAFF
CDR3 DNA: TGTGCCAGCAGTCAAACGGGGTCCCGCTCAGCTTTCTTT

V gene: TRBV7-3
D gene: -
clone size: few
J gene: TRBJ2-1
CDR3 protein: CASSLEAAGRANEQFF
CDR3 DNA: TGTGCCAGCAGCTTAGAGGCTGCGGGAAGGGCCAATGAGCAGTTCTTC

V gene: TRBV9
D gene: -
clone size: few
J gene: TRBJ2-7
CDR3 protein: CASSPAGLLREQYF
CDR3 DNA: TGTGCCAGCAGCCCGGCCGGACTTCTCAGGGAGCAGTACTTC

V gene: TRBV15
D gene: -
clone size: few
J gene: TRBJ1-2
CDR3 protein: CATSRDRVGGYTF
CDR3 DNA: TGTGCCACCAGCAGAGACAGGGTAGGAGGCTACACCTTC

V gene: TRBV29-1
D gene: -
clone size: -
J gene: TRBJ2-1
CDR3 protein: CSVESRTEDNEQFF
CDR3 DNA: TGCAGCGTTGAATCCCGGACAGAAGACAATGAGCAGTTCTTC

V gene: TRBV5-4
D gene: -
clone size: -
J gene: TRBJ2-2
CDR3 protein: CASSPGRGRDTGELFF
CDR3 DNA: TGTGCCAGCAGCCCGGGCAGGGGTAGAGACACCGGGGAGCTGTTTTTT

V gene: TRBV7-9
D gene: -
clone size: once
J gene: TRBJ2-5
CDR3 protein: CASSLGTRLYQGETQYF
CDR3 DNA: TGTGCCAGCAGTTTGGGGACACGGCTGTACCAGGGGGAGACCCAGTACTTC

V gene: TRBV18
D gene: TRBD2
clone size: -
J gene: TRBJ2-3
CDR3 protein: CASSPGTSGSTDTQYF
CDR3 DNA: TGTGCCAGCTCACCCGGGACTAGCGGGAGCACAGATACGCAGTATTTT

V gene: TRBV5-1
D gene: TRBD2
clone size: -
J gene: TRBJ2-1
CDR3 protein: CASSSPDRTGLAGAVEQFF
CDR3 DNA: TGCGCCAGCAGCTCCCCGGACAGGACCGGACTAGCGGGAGCCGTTGAGCAGTTCTTC

V gene: TRBV7-2
D gene: -
clone size: few
J gene: TRBJ1-1
CDR3 protein: CASSFWGSTEAFF
CDR3 DNA: TGTGCCAGCAGCTTTTGGGGATCCACTGAAGCTTTCTTT

V gene: TRBV2
D gene: -
clone size: few
J gene: TRBJ1-5
CDR3 protein: CASSVTESNQPQHF
CDR3 DNA: TGTGCCAGCAGCGTGACAGAAAGCAATCAGCCCCAGCATTTT

V gene: TRBV27
D gene: -
clone size: -
J gene: TRBJ2-3
CDR3 protein: CASSPPGGTSTDTQYF
CDR3 DNA: TGTGCCAGCAGTCCCCCTGGAGGGACTAGCACAGATACGCAGTATTTT

V gene: TRBV19
D gene: TRBD2
clone size: -
J gene: TRBJ2-1
CDR3 protein: CASSAKRTSGKLNEQFF
CDR3 DNA: TGTGCCAGTAGTGCGAAGAGGACTAGCGGGAAGCTCAATGAGCAGTTCTTC

V gene: TRBV7-3
D gene: TRBD1
clone size: -
J gene: TRBJ1-1
CDR3 protein: CASSLGRWDSENTEAFF
CDR3 DNA: TGTGCCAGCAGCTTAGGAAGATGGGACAGTGAGAACACTGAAGCTTTCTTT

V gene: TRBV4-1
D gene: TRBD2
clone size: few
J gene: TRBJ2-3
CDR3 protein: CASRATGGDTQYF
CDR3 DNA: TGCGCCAGCAGGGCGACGGGGGGAGATACGCAGTATTTT

V gene: TRBV5-6
D gene: -
clone size: once
J gene: TRBJ2-7
CDR3 protein: CASSLFRVKTYEQYF
CDR3 DNA: TGTGCCAGCAGCTTGTTCCGGGTCAAGACCTACGAGCAGTACTTC

V gene: TRBV4-3
D gene: TRBD1
clone size: -
J gene: TRBJ2-5
CDR3 protein: CASSQAAAGTGEGTQYF
CDR3 DNA: TGCGCCAGCAGCCAAGCTGCAGCCGGGACAGGGGAGGGGACCCAGTACTTC

V gene: TRBV4-2
D gene: -
clone size: -
J gene: TRBJ1-5
CDR3 protein: CASSQEQGIVQPQHF
CDR3 DNA: TGTGCCAGCAGCCAAGAACAGGGTATAGTTCAGCCCCAGCATTTT